The 12 T cell receptor beta chains presented below share a single source sample, sequenced in a study of blood T cell repertoires in COVID-19. Clones were sequenced by immunoSEQ multiplex PCR, and TCRdb holds only the in-frame ones, with some missing. The sample has more than 85,000 clones, 60% to 80% seen once. The material sequenced was peripheral blood. All receptors come from a woman older than 75 with active or convalescent COVID-19.

The rearrangement joins TRBV5-1 to TRBJ2-3; 7 positions agree with TRBD1. CDR3 length: 13 amino acids. Per the germline V gene, CDR1 is SGHRS and CDR2 is YFSETQ. Trimming took 7 bases from V and 4 from J; bases not matched to a gene: 6. CDR3 nucleotides: TGCGCCAGCGCATTACAGGGGCCAGATACGCAGTATTTT. Translated, it gives CASALQGPDTQYF.

The rearrangement joins TRBV29-1 to TRBJ2-1, with D possibly TRBD1 on 6 matching bases. CDR1 and CDR2 (germline): SQVTM, ANQGSEA. V lost 6 bases and J 4 bases, leaving 13 bases between the germline ends. CDR3 length equals 13 residues. CDR3 sequence: CSVTGTQYNEQFF. The CDR3, as DNA: TGCAGCGTGACCGGGACACAGTACAATGAGCAGTTCTTC.

The chain has TRBV4-2 and TRBJ2-1, with a weak D call TRBD2 (6 bases). Deletions cut 0 bases from V and 9 bases from J, with 15 bases between. The germline CDR1 and CDR2 sequences are LGHNA and YNFKEQ. The length of the CDR3 is 15 residues. CDR3 loop: CASSQESGGSAEQFF. CDR3 DNA sequence: TGTGCCAGCAGCCAAGAGTCCGGGGGTTCTGCTGAGCAGTTCTTC.

The rearrangement joins TRBV7-8 to TRBJ2-7, with TRBD2 matching over 7 bases. Germline V CDR1 and CDR2: SGHVS, FQNEAQ. Trimming cost V 2 bases and J 2 bases; bases outside gene matches: 3. The CDR3 runs 14 residues. This chain's CDR3 is CASSLTSATYEQYF. In DNA form, the CDR3 reads TGTGCCAGCAGCTTAACTAGCGCGACCTACGAGCAGTACTTC.

CDR3 protein: CSVDRATEAFF. CDR3 coding DNA: TGCAGCGTTGACAGGGCCACTGAAGCTTTCTTT. V is TRBV29-1 and J is TRBJ1-1; possibly TRBD1 for D (5 bases). The CDR3 runs 11 residues. CDR1 and CDR2 from the germline V gene are SQVTM and ANQGSEA. With 3 bases removed from V and 4 bases from J, the gap between germline ends came to 6 bases. The complete variable domain, with remaining parts taken from reference TRBV29-1 and TRBJ1-1, reads SAVISQKPSRDICQRGTSLTIQCQVDSQVTMMFWYRQQPGQSLTLIATANQGSEATYESGFVIDKFPISRPNLTFSTLTVSNMSPEDSSIYLCSVDRATEAFFGQGTRLTVV.

V is TRBV11-2 and J is TRBJ2-5; D remains ambiguous. The CDR3 covers 11 residues. Germline CDR1 reads SGHAT; CDR2 reads FQNNGV. V dropped 2 bases and J dropped 5 bases, with 3 bases sitting between them. CDR3 bases: TGTGCCAGCAGCTTATATGAGACCCAGTACTTC. This sequence encodes CASSLYETQYF.

This clone was found a few times. The chain links TRBV3-1 (or the pseudogene TRBV3-2) to TRBJ1-1; D is uncertain. This CDR3 contains 14 residues. Between the trimmed V and J ends, which lost 1 base and 10 bases, there was a span of 16 bases. Germline V gene lookup returns CDR1 LGHDT and CDR2 YNNKEL (reference sequence). The CDR3 here is CASSQGVGRLTAFF. The CDR3 DNA reads as TGTGCCAGCAGCCAAGGGGTGGGCAGGTTGACAGCTTTCTTT.

J is TRBJ2-7 and V is TRBV6-2 or TRBV6-3, with D possibly matching TRBD2 (5 bases). In germline, CDR1 is MNHEY, CDR2 SVGEGT. This CDR3 region has 17 residues. Trimming removed 0 bases at V and 3 bases at J, with 18 bases between. The CDR3 coding sequence is TGTGCCAGCAGTTACTCGAAAACGGACTTAGCCTACTACGAGCAGTACTTC. Translated: CASSYSKTDLAYYEQYF.

This chain joins TRBV5-1 and TRBJ1-5, with D maybe TRBD1 (5 bases). CDR1 and CDR2 (germline): SGHRS, YFSETQ. CDR3 length: 14 amino acids. The V end lost 4 bases, the J end lost 3 bases, and 11 bases lay between the germline ends. The DNA for the CDR3 is TGCGCCAGCAGCCCAGGGTTAAACAATCAGCCCCAGCATTTT. This sequence encodes CASSPGLNNQPQHF.

The rearrangement uses TRBV7-9 and TRBJ1-1, with 7 bases aligning to TRBD1. The CDR3 consists of 15 residues. The V segment lost 3 bases and the J segment 3 bases; nucleotides outside the gene matches: 7. Looked up from germline, CDR1 is SEHNR and CDR2 is FQNEAQ (reference sequence). CDR3 DNA sequence: TGTGCCAGCAGCTTCCCCCCCAGGGGGTACACTGAAGCTTTCTTT. Its protein product is CASSFPPRGYTEAFF.

The rearrangement links TRBV28 to TRBJ1-4; D is perhaps TRBD1 (6 bases). The V end was cut by 5 bases, the J end by 0 bases, with 22 bases between. The CDR3 contains 19 residues. The germline V gene encodes CDR1 MDHEN and CDR2 SYDVKM. CDR3 residues: CASSGWTAMGFATNEKLFF. The CDR3 DNA follows: TGTGCCAGCAGTGGTTGGACAGCGATGGGATTTGCAACTAATGAAAAACTGTTTTTT.

In this sample, this clone turned up once. The chain uses TRBV21-1 and TRBJ2-1; the listed D gene, TRBD2, was not tested against the DNA. TRBV21-1 is labeled a pseudogene. This CDR3 has 17 amino acids. This CDR3 reads CASSKGPAESYYNEQFF. In nucleotides, the CDR3 is TGTGCCAGCAGCAAAGGACCAGCGGAGTCATACTACAATGAGCAGTTCTTC.